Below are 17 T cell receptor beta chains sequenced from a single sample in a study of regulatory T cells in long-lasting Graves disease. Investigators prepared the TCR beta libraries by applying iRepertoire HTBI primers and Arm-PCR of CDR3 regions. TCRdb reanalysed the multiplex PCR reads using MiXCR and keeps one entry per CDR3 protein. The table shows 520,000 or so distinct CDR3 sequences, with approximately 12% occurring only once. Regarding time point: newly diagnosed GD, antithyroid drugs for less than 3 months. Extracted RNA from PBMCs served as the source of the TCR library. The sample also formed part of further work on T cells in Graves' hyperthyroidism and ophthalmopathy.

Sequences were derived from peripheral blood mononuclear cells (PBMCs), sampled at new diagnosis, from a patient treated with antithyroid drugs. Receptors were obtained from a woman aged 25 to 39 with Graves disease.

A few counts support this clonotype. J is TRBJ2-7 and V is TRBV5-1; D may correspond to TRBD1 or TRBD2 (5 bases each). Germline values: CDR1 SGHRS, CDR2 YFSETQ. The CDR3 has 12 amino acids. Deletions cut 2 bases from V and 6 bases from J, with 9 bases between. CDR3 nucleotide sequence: TGCGCCAGCAGCTTCCCCGGGGCCGAGCAGTACTTC. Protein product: CASSFPGAEQYF.

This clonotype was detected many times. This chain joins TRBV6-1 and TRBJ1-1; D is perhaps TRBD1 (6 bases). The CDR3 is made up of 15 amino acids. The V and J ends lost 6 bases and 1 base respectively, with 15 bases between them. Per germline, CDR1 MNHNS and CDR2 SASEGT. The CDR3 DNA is TGTGCCAGCAGATCCCCCGGGACAACGAACACTGAAGCTTTCTTT. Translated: CASRSPGTTNTEAFF.

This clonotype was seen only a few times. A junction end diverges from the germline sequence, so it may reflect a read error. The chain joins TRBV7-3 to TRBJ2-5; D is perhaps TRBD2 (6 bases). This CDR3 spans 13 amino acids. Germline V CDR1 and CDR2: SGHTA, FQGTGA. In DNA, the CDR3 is TGTGTCAGCAGCTTTGGACGGGGGGAGACCCAGTACTTC. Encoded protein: CVSSFGRGETQYF.

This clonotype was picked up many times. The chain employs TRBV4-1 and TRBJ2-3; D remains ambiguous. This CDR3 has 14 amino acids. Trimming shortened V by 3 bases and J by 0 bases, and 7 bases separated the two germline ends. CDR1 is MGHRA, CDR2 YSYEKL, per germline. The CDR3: CASSHLTSTDTQYF. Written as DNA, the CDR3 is TGCGCCAGCAGCCATTTGACTAGCACAGATACGCAGTATTTT.

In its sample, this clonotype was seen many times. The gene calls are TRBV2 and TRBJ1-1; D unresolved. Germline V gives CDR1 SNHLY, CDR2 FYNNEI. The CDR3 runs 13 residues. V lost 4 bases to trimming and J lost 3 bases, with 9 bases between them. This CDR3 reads CASSGRPDTEAFF. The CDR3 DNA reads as TGTGCCAGCAGTGGAAGGCCCGACACTGAAGCTTTCTTT.

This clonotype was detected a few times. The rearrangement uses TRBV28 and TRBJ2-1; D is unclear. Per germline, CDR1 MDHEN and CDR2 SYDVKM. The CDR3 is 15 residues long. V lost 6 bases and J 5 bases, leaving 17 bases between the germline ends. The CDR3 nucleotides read TGTGCCAGCAGGATTAGTCGTTCAGAGAACAATGAGCAGTTCTTC. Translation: CASRISRSENNEQFF. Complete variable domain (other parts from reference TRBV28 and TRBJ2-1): DVKVTQSSRYLVKRTGEKVFLECVQDMDHENMFWYRQDPGLGLRLIYFSYDVKMKEKGDIPEGYSVSREKKERFSLILESASTNQTSMYLCASRISRSENNEQFFGPGTRLTVL.

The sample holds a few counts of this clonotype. The CDR3 DNA sequence: TGTGCCACCAGCAGAGAGGGGGTGGACAGGGGGCGAACTAATGAAAAACTGTTTTTT. Translation: CATSREGVDRGRTNEKLFF. The chain employs TRBV15 and TRBJ1-4; the match to TRBD1 covers 11 bases. Germline V gene sequence: CDR1 LNHNV, CDR2 YYDKDF (reference sequence). The CDR3 loop spans 19 amino acids. The V segment lost 0 bases and the J segment 1 base; nucleotides outside the gene matches: 7.

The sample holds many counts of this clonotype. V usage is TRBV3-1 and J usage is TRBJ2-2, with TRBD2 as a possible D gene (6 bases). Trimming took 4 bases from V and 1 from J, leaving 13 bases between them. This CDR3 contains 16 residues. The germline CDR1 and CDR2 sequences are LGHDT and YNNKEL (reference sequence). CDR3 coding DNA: TGTGCCAGCAGCCCCCCGGAGGGAGAGAACACCGGGGAGCTGTTTTTT. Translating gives CASSPPEGENTGELFF. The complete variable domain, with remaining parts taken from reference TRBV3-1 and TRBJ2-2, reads DTAVSQTPKYLVTQMGNDKSIKCEQNLGHDTMYWYKQDSKKFLKIMFSYNNKELIINETVPNRFSPKSPDKAHLNLHINSLELGDSAVYFCASSPPEGENTGELFFGEGSRLTVL.

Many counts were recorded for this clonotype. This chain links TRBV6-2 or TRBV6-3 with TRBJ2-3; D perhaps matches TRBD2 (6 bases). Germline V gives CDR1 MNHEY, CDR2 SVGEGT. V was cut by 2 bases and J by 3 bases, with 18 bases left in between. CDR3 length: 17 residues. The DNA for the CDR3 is TGTGCCAGCAGTTACCCAACAACTAGCTTTAGGACAGATACGCAGTATTTT. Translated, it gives CASSYPTTSFRTDTQYF.

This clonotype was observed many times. The CDR3 protein is CASSLALLAGGSDTQYF. DNA for the CDR3: TGTGCCAGCTCCCTCGCACTACTAGCGGGAGGATCAGATACGCAGTATTTT. This chain joins TRBV18 and TRBJ2-3, with 12 bases fitting TRBD2. The CDR3 loop spans 17 amino acids. Germline V gene data show CDR1 as KGHSH and CDR2 as LQKENI. J was trimmed by 4 bases and V by 6 bases; bases with no gene match: 11.

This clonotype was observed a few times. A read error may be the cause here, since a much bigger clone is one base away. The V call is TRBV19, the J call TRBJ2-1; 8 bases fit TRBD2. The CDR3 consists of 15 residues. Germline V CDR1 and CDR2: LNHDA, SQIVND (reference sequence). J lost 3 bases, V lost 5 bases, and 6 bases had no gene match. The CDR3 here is CASSVGGRNYNEQFF. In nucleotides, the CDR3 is TGTGCCAGTAGTGTAGGCGGGAGGAACTACAATGAGCAGTTCTTC.

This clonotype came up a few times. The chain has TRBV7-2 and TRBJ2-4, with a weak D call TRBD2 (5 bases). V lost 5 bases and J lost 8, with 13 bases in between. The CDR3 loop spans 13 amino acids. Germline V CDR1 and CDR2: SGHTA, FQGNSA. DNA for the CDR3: TGTGCCAGCAGCCGCCAAGGAGCGGACATTCAGTACTTC. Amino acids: CASSRQGADIQYF.

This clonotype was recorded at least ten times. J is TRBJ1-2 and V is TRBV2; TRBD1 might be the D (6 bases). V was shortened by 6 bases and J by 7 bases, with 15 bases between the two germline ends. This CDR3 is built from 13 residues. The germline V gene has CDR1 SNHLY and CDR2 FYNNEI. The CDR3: CASRDRGAGGYTF. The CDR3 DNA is TGTGCCAGCAGGGATCGGGGGGCCGGTGGCTACACCTTC.

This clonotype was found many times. The CDR3 sequence: CASSFGRATGRTGELFF. The CDR3 coding sequence is TGTGCCAGCAGCTTTGGGCGCGCTACAGGGCGGACCGGGGAGCTGTTTTTT. V gene TRBV5-5 combines with J gene TRBJ2-2; the D gene is possibly TRBD1 (6 bases). The V gene lost 2 bases and the J gene lost 5 bases, with 19 bases spanning the gap. The germline CDR1 and CDR2 sequences are SGHKS and YYEKEE (reference sequence). This CDR3 spans 17 amino acids.

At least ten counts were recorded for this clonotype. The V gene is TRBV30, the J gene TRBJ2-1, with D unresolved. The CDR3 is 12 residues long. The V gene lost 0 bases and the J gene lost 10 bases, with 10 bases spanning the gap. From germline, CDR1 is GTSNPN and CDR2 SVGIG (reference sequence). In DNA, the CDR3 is TGTGCCTGGAGTGTAGGTATTGCGGAGCAGTTCTTC. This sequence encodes CAWSVGIAEQFF. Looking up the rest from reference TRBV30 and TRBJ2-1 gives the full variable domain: SQTIHQWPATLVQPVGSPLSLECTVEGTSNPNLYWYRQAAGRGLQLLFYSVGIGQISSEVPQNLSASRPQDRQFILSSKKLLLSDSGFYLCAWSVGIAEQFFGPGTRLTVL.

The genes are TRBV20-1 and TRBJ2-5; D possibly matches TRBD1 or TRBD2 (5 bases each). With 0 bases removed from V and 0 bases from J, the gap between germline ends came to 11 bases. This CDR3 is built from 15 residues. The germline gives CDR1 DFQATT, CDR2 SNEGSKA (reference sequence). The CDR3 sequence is CSARDHLGDQETQYF. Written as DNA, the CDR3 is TGCAGTGCTAGAGATCATTTGGGGGACCAAGAGACCCAGTACTTC.

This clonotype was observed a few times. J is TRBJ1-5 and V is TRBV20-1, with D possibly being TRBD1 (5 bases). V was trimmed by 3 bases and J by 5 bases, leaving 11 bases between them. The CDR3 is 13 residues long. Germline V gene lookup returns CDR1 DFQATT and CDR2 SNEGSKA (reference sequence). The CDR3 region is CSARLQEDQPQHF. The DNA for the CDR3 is TGCAGTGCTAGGTTACAGGAGGATCAGCCCCAGCATTTT.